Given below is one T cell receptor beta chain in context. Trimming removed 6 bases from V and 2 bases from J; junction bases left unmatched: 7. Germline assignment: CDR1 LNHNV and CDR2 YYDKDF (reference sequence). The CDR3 consists of 15 residues. This entry belongs to a study of blood T cell repertoires in COVID-19. Only in-frame clones appear in the TCRdb table, and some are missing; sequencing was by immunoSEQ multiplex PCR. The sample yields around 190,000 clones, just under 80% seen once. The sample consisted of peripheral blood. The gene calls are TRBV15 and TRBJ2-3, with 8 bases identical to TRBD1. The receptor's source is a man between 70 and 80 years old with active or convalescent COVID-19. This chain's CDR3 is CATRSGGYSTDTQYF. CDR3 coding DNA: TGTGCCACCAGGTCAGGGGGCTATTCCACAGATACGCAGTATTTT.